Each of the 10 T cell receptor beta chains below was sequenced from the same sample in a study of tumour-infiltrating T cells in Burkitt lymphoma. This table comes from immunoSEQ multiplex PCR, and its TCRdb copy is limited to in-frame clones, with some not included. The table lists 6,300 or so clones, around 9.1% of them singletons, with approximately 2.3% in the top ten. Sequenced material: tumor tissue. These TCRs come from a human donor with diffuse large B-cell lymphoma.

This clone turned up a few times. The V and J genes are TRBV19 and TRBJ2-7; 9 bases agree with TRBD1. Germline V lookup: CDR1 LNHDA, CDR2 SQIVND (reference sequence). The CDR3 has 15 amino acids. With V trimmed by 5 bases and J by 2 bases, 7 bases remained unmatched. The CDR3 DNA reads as TGTGCCAGTAGTGCCGACAGGGGGTTTCCCTACGAGCAGTACTTC. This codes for CASSADRGFPYEQYF.

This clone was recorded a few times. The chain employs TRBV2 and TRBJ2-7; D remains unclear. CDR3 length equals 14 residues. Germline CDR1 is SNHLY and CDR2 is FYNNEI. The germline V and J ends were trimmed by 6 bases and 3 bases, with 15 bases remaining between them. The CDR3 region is CASSWRGGGYEQYF. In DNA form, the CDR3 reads TGTGCCAGCAGCTGGCGCGGCGGTGGCTACGAGCAGTACTTC.

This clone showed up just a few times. The CDR3 DNA reads TGTGCCACCTCCCTCACTAGCACAGATACGCAGTATTTT. Protein sequence: CATSLTSTDTQYF. The rearrangement joins TRBV28 to TRBJ2-3; D remains ambiguous. Germline values: CDR1 MDHEN, CDR2 SYDVKM. Trimming took off 10 bases at V and 0 bases at J, with 11 bases between the two ends. The CDR3 totals 13 residues.

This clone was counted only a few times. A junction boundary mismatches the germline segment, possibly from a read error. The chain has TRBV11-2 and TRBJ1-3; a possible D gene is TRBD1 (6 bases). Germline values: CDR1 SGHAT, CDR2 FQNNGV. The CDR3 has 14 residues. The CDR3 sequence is CASSPGRGGNTIYF. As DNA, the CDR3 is TGTGCCAGCAGCCCCGGGAGGGGGGGAAACACTATATATTTT.

CDR3 DNA sequence: TGTGCCAGCAGCTTTGAAGATCCGAATTCACCCCTCCACTTT. It codes for CASSFEDPNSPLHF. The chain uses TRBV7-8 and TRBJ1-6, with D uncertain. V was cut by 3 bases and J by 7 bases, with 10 bases left in between. The CDR3 has 14 amino acids. The V gene's germline CDR1 is SGHVS and CDR2 FQNEAQ.

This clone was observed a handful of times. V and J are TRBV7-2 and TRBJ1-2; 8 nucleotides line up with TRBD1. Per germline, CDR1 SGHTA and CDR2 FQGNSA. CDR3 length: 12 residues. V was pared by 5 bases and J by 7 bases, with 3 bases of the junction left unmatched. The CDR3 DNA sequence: TGTGCCAGCAGCGCAACAGGGGGTGGCTACACCTTC. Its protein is CASSATGGGYTF.

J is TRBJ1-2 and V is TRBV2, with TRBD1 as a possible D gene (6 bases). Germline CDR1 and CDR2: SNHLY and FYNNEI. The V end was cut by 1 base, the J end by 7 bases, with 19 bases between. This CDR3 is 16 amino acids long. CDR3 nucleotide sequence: TGTGCCAGCAGTGAAGTGGCTGGGGGCGCGTCCGGTGGCTACACCTTC. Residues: CASSEVAGGASGGYTF.

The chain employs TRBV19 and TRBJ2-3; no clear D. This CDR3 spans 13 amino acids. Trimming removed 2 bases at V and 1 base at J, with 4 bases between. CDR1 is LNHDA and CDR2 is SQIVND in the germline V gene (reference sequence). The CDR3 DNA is TGTGCCAGTAGTATATGGGGCACAGATACGCAGTATTTT. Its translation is CASSIWGTDTQYF.

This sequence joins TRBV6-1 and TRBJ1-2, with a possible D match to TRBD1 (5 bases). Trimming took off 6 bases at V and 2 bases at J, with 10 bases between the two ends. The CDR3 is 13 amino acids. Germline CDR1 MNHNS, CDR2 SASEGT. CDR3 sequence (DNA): TGTGCCAGCAGGTTGCCAGGGAACTATGGCTACACCTTC. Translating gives CASRLPGNYGYTF.

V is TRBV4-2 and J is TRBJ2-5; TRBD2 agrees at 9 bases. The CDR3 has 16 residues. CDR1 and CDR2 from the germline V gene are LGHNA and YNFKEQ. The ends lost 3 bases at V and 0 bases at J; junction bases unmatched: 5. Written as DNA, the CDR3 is TGTGCCAGCAGCCATGGGACTAGCCTGTACCAAGAGACCCAGTACTTC. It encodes CASSHGTSLYQETQYF.